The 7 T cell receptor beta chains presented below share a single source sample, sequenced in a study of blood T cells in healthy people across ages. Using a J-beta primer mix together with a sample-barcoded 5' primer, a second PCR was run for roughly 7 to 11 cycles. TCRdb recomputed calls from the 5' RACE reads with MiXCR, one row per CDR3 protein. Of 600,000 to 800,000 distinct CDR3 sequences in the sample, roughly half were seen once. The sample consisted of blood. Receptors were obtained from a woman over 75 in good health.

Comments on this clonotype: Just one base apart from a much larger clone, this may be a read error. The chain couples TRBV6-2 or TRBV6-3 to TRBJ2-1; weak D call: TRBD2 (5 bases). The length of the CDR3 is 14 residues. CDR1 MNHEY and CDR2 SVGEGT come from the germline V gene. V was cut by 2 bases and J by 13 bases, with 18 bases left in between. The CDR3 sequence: CASSYRTGKETQFF. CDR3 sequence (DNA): TGTGCCAGCAGTTACCGGACGGGGAAGGAGACCCAGTTCTTC.

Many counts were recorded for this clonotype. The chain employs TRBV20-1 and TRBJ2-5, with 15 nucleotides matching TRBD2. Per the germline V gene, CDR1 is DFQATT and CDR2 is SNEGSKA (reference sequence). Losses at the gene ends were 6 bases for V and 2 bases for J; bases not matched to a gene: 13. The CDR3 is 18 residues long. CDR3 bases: TGCAGTGCGACCAACCCGCCCGGGACTAGCGGGGGGCAAGAGACCCAGTACTTC. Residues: CSATNPPGTSGGQETQYF.

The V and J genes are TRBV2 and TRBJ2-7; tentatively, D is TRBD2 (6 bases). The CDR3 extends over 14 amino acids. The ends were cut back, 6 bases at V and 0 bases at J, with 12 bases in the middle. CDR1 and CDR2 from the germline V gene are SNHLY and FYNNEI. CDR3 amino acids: CASRVEGSSYEQYF. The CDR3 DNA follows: TGTGCCAGCAGGGTGGAGGGGAGCTCCTACGAGCAGTACTTC.

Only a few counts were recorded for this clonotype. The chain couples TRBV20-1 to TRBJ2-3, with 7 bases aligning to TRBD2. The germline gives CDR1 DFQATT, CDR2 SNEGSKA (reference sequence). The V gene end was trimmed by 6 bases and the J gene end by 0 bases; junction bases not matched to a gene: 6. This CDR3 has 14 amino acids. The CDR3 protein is CSATSGVSTDTQYF. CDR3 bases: TGCAGTGCGACGAGCGGGGTTAGCACAGATACGCAGTATTTT.

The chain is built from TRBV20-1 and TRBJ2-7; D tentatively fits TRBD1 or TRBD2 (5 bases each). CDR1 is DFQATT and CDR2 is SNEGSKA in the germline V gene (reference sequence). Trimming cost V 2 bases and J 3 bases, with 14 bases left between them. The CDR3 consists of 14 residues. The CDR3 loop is CSARPVGDLYEQYF. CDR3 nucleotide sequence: TGCAGTGCTAGACCCGTTGGGGACCTCTACGAGCAGTACTTC.

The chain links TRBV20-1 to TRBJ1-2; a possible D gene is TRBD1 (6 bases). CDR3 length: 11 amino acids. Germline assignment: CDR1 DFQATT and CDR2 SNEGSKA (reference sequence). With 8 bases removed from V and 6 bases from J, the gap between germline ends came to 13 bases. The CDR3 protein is CSQGMADGYTF. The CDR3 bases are TGCAGTCAGGGGATGGCGGATGGCTACACCTTC.

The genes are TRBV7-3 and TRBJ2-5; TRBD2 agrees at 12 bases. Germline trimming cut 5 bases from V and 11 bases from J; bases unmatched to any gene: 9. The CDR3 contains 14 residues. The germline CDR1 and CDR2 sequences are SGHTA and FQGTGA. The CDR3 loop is CASSMTSGSNEQYF. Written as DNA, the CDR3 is TGTGCCAGCAGCATGACTAGCGGGAGCAATGAGCAGTACTTC. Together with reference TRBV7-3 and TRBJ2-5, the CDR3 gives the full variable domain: GAGVSQTPSNKVTEKGKYVELRCDPISGHTALYWYRQSLGQGPEFLIYFQGTGAADDSGLPNDRFFAVRPEGSVSTLKIQRTERGDSAVYLCASSMTSGSNEQYFGPGTRLLVL.